The sequence of this T cell receptor beta chain was determined in a study of T cell changes during pregnancy in multiple sclerosis. Repertoires were generated with immunoSEQ multiplex PCR, while TCRdb's copy carries only in-frame clones and drops some. The sample comprises 50,000 to 70,000 clones, 93% of which are singletons, and under 2% rests with the top ten. CDR3 length equals 15 residues. The ends lost 3 bases at V and 4 bases at J; junction bases unmatched: 3. Looked up from germline, CDR1 is MRHNA and CDR2 is SNTAGT. The sequence derives from a female donor with multiple sclerosis, enrolled in a pregnancy study. The genes are TRBV6-4 and TRBJ2-3; 11 bases agree with TRBD2. Sequenced here: peripheral blood, sampled after pregnancy. The CDR3 DNA sequence: TGTGCCAGCAGTGATAGCGGGAGGGCCTCAGATACGCAGTATTTT. It translates to CASSDSGRASDTQYF.